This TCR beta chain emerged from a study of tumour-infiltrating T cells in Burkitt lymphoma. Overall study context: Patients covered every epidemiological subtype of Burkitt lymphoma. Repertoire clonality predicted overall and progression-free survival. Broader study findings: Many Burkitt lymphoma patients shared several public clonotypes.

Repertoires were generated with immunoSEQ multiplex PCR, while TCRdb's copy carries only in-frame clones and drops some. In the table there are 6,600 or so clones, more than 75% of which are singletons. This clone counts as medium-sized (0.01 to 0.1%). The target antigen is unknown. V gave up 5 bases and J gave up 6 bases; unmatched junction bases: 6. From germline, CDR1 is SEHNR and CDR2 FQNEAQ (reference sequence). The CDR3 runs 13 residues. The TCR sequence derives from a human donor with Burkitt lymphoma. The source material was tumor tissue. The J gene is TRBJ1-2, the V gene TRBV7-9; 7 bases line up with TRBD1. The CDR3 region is CASSPTGRDGYTF. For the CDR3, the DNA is TGTGCCAGCAGCCCGACAGGGAGAGATGGCTACACCTTC.